This TCR beta chain was identified in a study of long-term antiretroviral therapy in people with HIV (dated by TCRdb to between 2021 and 2023). Regarding the study in general: The earliest samples were collected about a decade before the 2015 WHO recommendation for immediate ART, when ART was typically delayed until CD4 counts fell. A retrospective serial study tested whether ART initiation and durable HIV suppression were associated with changes in peripheral blood TRB repertoire composition and diversity. A total of over 150 cryopreserved PBMC samples came from 25 to 35 adults with confirmed HIV infection and were collected serially over a mean of roughly six years (range 1-12). About 35% of the 30 participants with HIV were female. No cross-contamination during QIAcube processing turned up in test extractions that ran a monoclonal T-cell line alongside 25 to 35 polyclonal samples. Overall study results and their limits: Owing to limited PBMC availability, only the TCR beta chain was sequenced, without alpha chain pairing. No data were available on ART adherence, viral resistance or therapy changes, limiting inferences about post-ART repertoire changes. ART initiation was associated with a significant increase in TRB diversity, but diversity stayed significantly below transplant donor controls even after long-term ART. HIV repertoires had narrower CDR3 length ranges than controls, and the network structure suggested an antigen-experienced repertoire that shifted only slightly toward naive after ART. Unsorted PBMC were profiled instead of sorted CD4+ and CD8+ T cells because pre-ART samples had limited cell numbers. Samples dated from about 2004 to 2018, and the ART regimens used may be less effective than current ones. Expanded TRB clones identified before ART initiation dominated the repertoire at all time points, although this dominance fluctuated and declined in many PLHIV after ART.

Worth noting for this clone: It has no known antigen specificity. Per-base quality was not reported, and no clone a single base away is much larger than it.

The immunoSEQ hsTCRB v3.0 assay was used at survey level resolution to sequence the TRB variable region. The target sequencing depth for TRB was about 40,000-55,000 T-cell genomes per sample. Pooled TRB libraries were sequenced on an Illumina MiSeq with a v3 150-cycle kit. From the authors' description of their analysis: Repertoire analysis ran in R within a reproducible Nextflow workflow covering QC, data transformation and analysis. LymphoSeq2, an R package for exploring AIRR-Seq data, was used to implement custom analyses. Four samples that produced fewer than 5000 total TRB sequences were removed, so some 190 HIV repertoires were analyzed. Among the 170 to 200 retained HIV repertoires, fewer than 65 were collected before ART initiation and roughly 130 after ART initiation. Each repertoire was downsampled to 5000 TRB nucleotide sequences, and summary statistics were averaged across 100 downsampling iterations. The analysis kept only TRB sequences whose CDR3 regions were at least seven amino acids long. Diversity was measured with a Shannon entropy-derived clonality score and the Gini coefficient. Repertoire networks linked the top 5000 CDR3 amino acid sequences whenever two sequences differed by an edit distance of one. Antigen specificity groups and MHC restriction were predicted for TRB CDR3 amino acid sequences with GLIPH2. To flag known associations with CMV, EBV, HIV or tissue antigens, CDR3 amino acid sequences were compared against VDJdb and McPAS-TCR. Pre-ART, post-ART and control groups were compared with Wilcoxon signed-rank tests and Holm-Bonferroni correction. The immuneACCESS repertoire file appears here via TCRdb, limited to in-frame rearrangements. These files lack a portion of the clones; in checked studies, under half of the deficit traces to unresolved V genes, and the cause of the others is not known. V, J and clone size are taken as reported in that table, and D and trimming were inferred from the DNA itself. In this sample the table shows about 39,000 clones, about 86% of which occur a single time. The ten top clones hold 4% to 4.5% of the sample.

V drops 2 bases and J drops 4 bases, leaving 5 bases in between. Measured from the cysteine to the phenylalanine, the CDR3 is 11 residues long. Just CDR3 DNA is preserved here, 33 bases in frame from base 1. The germline V gene (reference sequence) yields GTSNPN for CDR1 and SVGIG for CDR2. Participants were included only if at least one PBMC sample before ART initiation and at least two post-ART samples were available. Treatment was received in the United States of America by all participants with HIV. Cryopreserved samples of about 0.9-11 million PBMC were thawed and washed before DNA extraction. At the time of the earliest PBMC sample, participants with HIV were aged between roughly 23 and 60 years. PBMC samples were contributed by each participant from 1-4 timepoints before ART initiation and 2-8 timepoints after ART initiation, with a median of 7 samples. Serial HIV viral load, CD4+ T-cell count, ART history and demographic data were obtained for every participant. A Qiagen kit on a QIAcube was used to extract genomic DNA from unsorted PBMC, with samples processed in batches of 12.

The V and J segments used are TRBV30 and TRBJ1-2; confidence is insufficient to name the D gene. The source was unsorted PBMCs, collected 1.2 years after starting antiretroviral therapy. The clonotype was recovered from a woman between 45 and 65 years old with HIV. The sequenced DNA is TGTGCCTGGAGTCCCACCTATGGCTACACCTTC. This codes for CAWSPTYGYTF.